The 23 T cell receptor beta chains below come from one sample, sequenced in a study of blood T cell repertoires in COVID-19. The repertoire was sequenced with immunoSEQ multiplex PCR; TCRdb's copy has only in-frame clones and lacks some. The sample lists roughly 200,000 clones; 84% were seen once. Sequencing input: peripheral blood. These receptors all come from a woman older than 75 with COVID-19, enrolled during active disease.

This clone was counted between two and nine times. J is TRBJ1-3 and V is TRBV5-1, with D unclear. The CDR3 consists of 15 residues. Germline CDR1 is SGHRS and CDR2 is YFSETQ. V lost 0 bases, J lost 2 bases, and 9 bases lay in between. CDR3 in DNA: TGCGCCAGCAGCTTGGGACAACCAGCTGGAAACACCATATATTTT. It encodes CASSLGQPAGNTIYF. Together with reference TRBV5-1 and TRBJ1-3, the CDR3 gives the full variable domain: KAGVTQTPRYLIKTRGQQVTLSCSPISGHRSVSWYQQTPGQGLQFLFEYFSETQRNKGNFPGRFSGRQFSNSRSEMNVSTLELGDSALYLCASSLGQPAGNTIYFGEGSWLTVV.

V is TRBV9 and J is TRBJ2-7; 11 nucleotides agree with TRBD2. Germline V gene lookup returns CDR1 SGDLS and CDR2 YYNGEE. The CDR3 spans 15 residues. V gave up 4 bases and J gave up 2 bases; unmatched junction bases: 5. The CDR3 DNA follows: TGTGCCAGCAGCCCTCGACTAGCGGGAACCTACGAGCAGTACTTC. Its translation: CASSPRLAGTYEQYF.

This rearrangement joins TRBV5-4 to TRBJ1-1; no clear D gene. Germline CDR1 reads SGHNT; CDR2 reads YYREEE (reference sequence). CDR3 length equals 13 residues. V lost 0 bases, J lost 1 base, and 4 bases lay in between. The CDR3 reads CASSLDKNTEAFF. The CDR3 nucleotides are TGTGCCAGCAGCTTGGACAAGAACACTGAAGCTTTCTTT. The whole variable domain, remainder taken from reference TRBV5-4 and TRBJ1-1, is ETGVTQSPTHLIKTRGQQVTLRCSSQSGHNTVSWYQQALGQGPQFIFQYYREEENGRGNFPPRFSGLQFPNYSSELNVNALELDDSALYLCASSLDKNTEAFFGQGTRLTVV.

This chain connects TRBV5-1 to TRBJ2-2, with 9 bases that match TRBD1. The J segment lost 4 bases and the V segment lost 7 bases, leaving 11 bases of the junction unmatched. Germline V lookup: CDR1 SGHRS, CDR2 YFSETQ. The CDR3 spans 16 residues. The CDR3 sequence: CASWPGDRDITGELFF. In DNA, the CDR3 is TGCGCCAGCTGGCCCGGGGACAGGGATATCACCGGGGAGCTGTTTTTT.

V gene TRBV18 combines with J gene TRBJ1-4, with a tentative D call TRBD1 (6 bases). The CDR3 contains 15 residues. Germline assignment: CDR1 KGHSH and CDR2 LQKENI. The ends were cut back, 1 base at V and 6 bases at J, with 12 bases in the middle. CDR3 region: CASSPRGQGDEKLFF. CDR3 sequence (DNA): TGTGCCAGCTCACCACGGGGGCAAGGGGATGAAAAACTGTTTTTT.

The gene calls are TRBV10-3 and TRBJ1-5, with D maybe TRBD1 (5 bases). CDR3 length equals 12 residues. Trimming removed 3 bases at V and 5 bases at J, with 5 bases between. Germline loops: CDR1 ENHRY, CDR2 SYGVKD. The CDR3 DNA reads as TGTGCCATCAGTGACAGGGATCAGCCCCAGCATTTT. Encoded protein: CAISDRDQPQHF.

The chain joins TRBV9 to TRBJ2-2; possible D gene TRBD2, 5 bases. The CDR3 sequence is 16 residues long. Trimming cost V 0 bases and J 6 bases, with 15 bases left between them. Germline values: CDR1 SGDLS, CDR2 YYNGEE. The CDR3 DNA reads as TGTGCCAGCAGCGTAGCGGGGTGGGGTTCCGCCGGGGAGCTGTTTTTT. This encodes CASSVAGWGSAGELFF.

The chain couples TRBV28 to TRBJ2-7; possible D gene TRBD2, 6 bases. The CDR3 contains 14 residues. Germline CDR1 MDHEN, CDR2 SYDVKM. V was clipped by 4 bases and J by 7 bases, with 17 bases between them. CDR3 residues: CASSSPGLREEQYF. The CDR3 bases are TGTGCCAGCAGTTCGCCGGGACTGCGGGAAGAGCAGTACTTC.

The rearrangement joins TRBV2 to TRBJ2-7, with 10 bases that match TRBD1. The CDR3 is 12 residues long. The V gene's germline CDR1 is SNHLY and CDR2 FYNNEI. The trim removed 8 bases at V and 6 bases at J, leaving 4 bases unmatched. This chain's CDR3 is CASHGTGVEQYF. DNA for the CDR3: TGTGCCAGCCACGGGACAGGGGTCGAGCAGTACTTC. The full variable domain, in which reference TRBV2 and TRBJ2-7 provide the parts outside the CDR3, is EPEVTQTPSHQVTQMGQEVILRCVPISNHLYFYWYRQILGQKVEFLVSFYNNEISEKSEIFDDQFSVERPDGSNFTLKIRSTKLEDSAMYFCASHGTGVEQYFGPGTRLTVT.

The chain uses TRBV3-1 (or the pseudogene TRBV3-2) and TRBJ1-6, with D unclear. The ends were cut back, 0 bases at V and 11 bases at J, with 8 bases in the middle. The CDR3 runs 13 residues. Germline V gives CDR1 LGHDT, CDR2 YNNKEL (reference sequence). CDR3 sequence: CASSQEHQAPLHF. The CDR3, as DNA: TGTGCCAGCAGCCAAGAGCATCAGGCACCCCTCCACTTT.

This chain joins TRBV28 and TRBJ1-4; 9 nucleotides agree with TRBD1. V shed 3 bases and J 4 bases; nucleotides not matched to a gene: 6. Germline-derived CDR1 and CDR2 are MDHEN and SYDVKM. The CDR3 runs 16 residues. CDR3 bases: TGTGCCAGCAGTTTTTACACAGGGGGCCTTAATGAAAAACTGTTTTTT. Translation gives CASSFYTGGLNEKLFF.

The DNA of the CDR3 is TGTGCCAGCAGTCCCACGACAGGGGGGGACGAGCAGTACTTC. Translating it yields CASSPTTGGDEQYF. The V call is TRBV28, the J call TRBJ2-7; 9 bases are shared with TRBD1. The CDR3 is made up of 14 amino acids. The V and J ends lost 5 bases and 5 bases, in that order; junction bases with no gene match: 7. From germline, CDR1 is MDHEN and CDR2 SYDVKM.

Written as DNA, the CDR3 is TGTGCCAGCAGTTACTCTAGTCCACTAAACCAACAGCCCCAGCATTTT. The encoded protein is CASSYSSPLNQQPQHF. V usage is TRBV6-5 and J usage is TRBJ1-5; the D is unclear. V lost 0 bases to trimming and J lost 7 bases, with 16 bases between them. Germline V gives CDR1 MNHEY, CDR2 SVGAGI. This CDR3 comprises 16 residues.

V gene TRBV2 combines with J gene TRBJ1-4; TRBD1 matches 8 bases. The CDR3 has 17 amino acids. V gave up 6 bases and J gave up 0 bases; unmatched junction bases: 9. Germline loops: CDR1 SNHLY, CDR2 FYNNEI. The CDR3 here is CASSDLGQGATNEKLFF. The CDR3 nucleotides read TGTGCCAGCAGCGACTTAGGACAGGGTGCAACTAATGAAAAACTGTTTTTT.

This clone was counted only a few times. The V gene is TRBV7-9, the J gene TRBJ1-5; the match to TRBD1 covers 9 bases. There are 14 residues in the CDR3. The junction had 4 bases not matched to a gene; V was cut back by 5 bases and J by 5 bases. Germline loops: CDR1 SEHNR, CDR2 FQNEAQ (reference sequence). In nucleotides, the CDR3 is TGTGCCAGCAGCCTCGGGACAGGGCATCAGCCCCAGCATTTT. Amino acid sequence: CASSLGTGHQPQHF.

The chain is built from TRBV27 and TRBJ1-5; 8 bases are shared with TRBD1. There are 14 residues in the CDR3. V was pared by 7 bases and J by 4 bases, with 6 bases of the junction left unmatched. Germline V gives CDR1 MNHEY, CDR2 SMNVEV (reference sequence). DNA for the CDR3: TGTGCCAGCACCCATCGACAGGGGAATCAGCCCCAGCATTTT. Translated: CASTHRQGNQPQHF.

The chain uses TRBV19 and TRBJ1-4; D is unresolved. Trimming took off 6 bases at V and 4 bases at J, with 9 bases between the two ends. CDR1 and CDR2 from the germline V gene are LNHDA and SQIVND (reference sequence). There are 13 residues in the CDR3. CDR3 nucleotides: TGTGCCAGTAGCCCCTCGGGTAATGAAAAACTGTTTTTT. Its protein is CASSPSGNEKLFF.

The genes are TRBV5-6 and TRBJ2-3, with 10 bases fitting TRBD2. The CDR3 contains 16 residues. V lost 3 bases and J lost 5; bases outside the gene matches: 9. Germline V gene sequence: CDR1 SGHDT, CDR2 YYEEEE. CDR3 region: CASSYSGLARGDTQYF. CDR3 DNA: TGTGCCAGCAGCTATTCGGGACTAGCGAGGGGAGATACGCAGTATTTT.

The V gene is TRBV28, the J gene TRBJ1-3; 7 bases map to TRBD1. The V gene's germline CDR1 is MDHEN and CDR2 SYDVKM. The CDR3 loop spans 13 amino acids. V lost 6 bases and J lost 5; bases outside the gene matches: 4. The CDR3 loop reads CASRGQFRNTIYF. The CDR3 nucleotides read TGTGCCAGCAGGGGACAGTTCAGAAACACCATATATTTT.

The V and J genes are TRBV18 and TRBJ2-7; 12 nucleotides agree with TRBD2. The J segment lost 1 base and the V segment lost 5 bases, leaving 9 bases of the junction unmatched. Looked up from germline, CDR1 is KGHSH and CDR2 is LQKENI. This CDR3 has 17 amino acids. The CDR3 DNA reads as TGTGCCAGCTCAACGTCGACTAGCGGGAGTCGGTCCTACGAGCAGTACTTC. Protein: CASSTSTSGSRSYEQYF.

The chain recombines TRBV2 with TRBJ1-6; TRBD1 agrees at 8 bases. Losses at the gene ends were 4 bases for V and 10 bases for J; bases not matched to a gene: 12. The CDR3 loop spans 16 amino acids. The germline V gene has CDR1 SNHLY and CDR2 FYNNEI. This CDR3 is CASSVGRGRGRSPLHF. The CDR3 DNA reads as TGTGCCAGCAGTGTGGGCAGGGGGCGCGGAAGATCACCCCTCCACTTT.

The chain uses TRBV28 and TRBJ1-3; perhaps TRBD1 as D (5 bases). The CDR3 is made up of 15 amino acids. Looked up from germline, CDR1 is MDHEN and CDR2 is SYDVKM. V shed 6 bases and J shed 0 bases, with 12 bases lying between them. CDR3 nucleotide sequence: TGTGCCAGCAGGCGGGGACTGATCTCTGGAAACACCATATATTTT. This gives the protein CASRRGLISGNTIYF.

CDR3 nucleotides: TGTGCCAGCAGCCAGGGCAGGGGAGGGATTGAGACCCAGTACTTC. Protein product: CASSQGRGGIETQYF. The chain couples TRBV3-1 (or the pseudogene TRBV3-2) to TRBJ2-5; D is perhaps TRBD2 (7 bases). This CDR3 spans 15 amino acids. Germline V lookup: CDR1 LGHDT, CDR2 YNNKEL (reference sequence). Deletions cut 3 bases from V and 5 bases from J, with 16 bases between.